The clone carrying this T cell receptor beta chain occurred a few times. Its target is not known. V was pared by 0 bases and J by 0 bases, with 10 bases between. CDR3 length equals 15 residues. CDR1 and CDR2 (germline): GTSNPN, SVGIG (reference sequence). What was sequenced were expressed TCRB transcripts, since all of the isolated RNA had been reverse transcribed. Sequencing used immunoSEQ multiplex PCR; TCRdb keeps in-frame clones, though not all of them. In the table there are 150,000 to 200,000 clones, almost 65% of which are singletons. These data originate in a study of beta chain features in type 1 diabetes. Study details: All samples yielded roughly 100 million examined sorted cells. Study conclusions and caveats: Type 1 diabetes patients had fewer VDJ junction insertions and more deletions. All four CD4+ subsets of Type 1 diabetes patients contained TCRB CDR3s that were moderately but significantly shorter.

Sampling consisted of one heparinised blood draw per donor, averaging around 110 mL. Sequencing used naive CD4+ T cells from blood. The sequence was collected from a man aged 30-40 years with type 1 diabetes. V gene TRBV30 combines with J gene TRBJ2-3, with D perhaps matching TRBD1 (5 bases). The CDR3 DNA sequence: TGTGCCTGGAGTGTACAGGTTGCTAGCACAGATACGCAGTATTTT. This codes for CAWSVQVASTDTQYF.